The next 6 T cell receptor beta chains were all read from a single sample in a study of T cells after yellow fever vaccination. MiXCR, run by TCRdb on the 5' RACE reads, gives a single entry per CDR3 protein. In the table there are 230,000 or so distinct CDR3 sequences, approximately 6.8% of which are singletons. Here the sequenced sample was CD4+ T cells sorted from PBMCs, taken on the day of the yellow fever booster vaccination. The receptors come from a man aged 25 to 40 who received the YFV17D yellow fever vaccine.

The chain carries TRBV11-2 and TRBJ2-7; 8 bases align to TRBD2. V gave up 5 bases and J gave up 3 bases; unmatched junction bases: 12. Germline V lookup: CDR1 SGHAT, CDR2 FQNNGV. CDR3 length: 16 residues. The CDR3 loop is CASSPRESGSFYEQYF. CDR3 nucleotide sequence: TGTGCCAGCAGCCCCCGTGAGAGCGGGAGTTTCTACGAGCAGTACTTC.

This clonotype occurred many times. Here the CDR3 reads CSASYRRNTGELFF. In DNA, the CDR3 is TGCAGTGCTAGTTACAGGAGGAACACCGGGGAGCTGTTTTTT. J is TRBJ2-2 and V is TRBV20-1; possible D gene TRBD1, 5 bases. In germline, CDR1 is DFQATT, CDR2 SNEGSKA (reference sequence). The CDR3 has 14 amino acids. Trimming removed 3 bases from V and 1 base from J, with 9 bases in between.

This chain uses TRBV20-1 with TRBJ1-1; no clear D gene. CDR1 DFQATT and CDR2 SNEGSKA come from the germline V gene (reference sequence). This CDR3 is 14 amino acids long. V lost 5 bases and J 0 bases, leaving 13 bases between the germline ends. The CDR3 sequence is CSAPRKGMNTEAFF. The CDR3 coding sequence is TGCAGTGCTCCCCGTAAAGGCATGAACACTGAAGCTTTCTTT.

The V and J genes are TRBV30 and TRBJ2-5; 7 nucleotides align to TRBD2. Germline lookup yields CDR1 GTSNPN and CDR2 SVGIG (reference sequence). This CDR3 is 14 amino acids long. V was pared by 0 bases and J by 4 bases, with 5 bases of the junction left unmatched. CDR3 amino acids: CAWSVGGSAETQYF. DNA for the CDR3: TGTGCCTGGAGTGTTGGCGGGAGTGCAGAGACCCAGTACTTC.

In this sample, this clonotype turned up many times. This chain links TRBV7-2 with TRBJ2-5; D remains ambiguous. Trimming left V 5 bases short and J 4 bases short, with 11 bases between. This CDR3 comprises 13 residues. The germline gives CDR1 SGHTA, CDR2 FQGNSA. The CDR3 DNA reads TGTGCCAGCAGCCTTGGACGTCGAGAGACCCAGTACTTC. Translated: CASSLGRRETQYF.

This clonotype was seen only a few times. The genes are TRBV7-8 and TRBJ1-2; no firm D call. V was clipped by 4 bases and J by 4 bases, with 7 bases between them. Germline values: CDR1 SGHVS, CDR2 FQNEAQ. CDR3 size: 12 residues. The CDR3 DNA is TGTGCCAGCAGCTCGGAAGTCTATGGCTACACCTTC. Protein product: CASSSEVYGYTF.